This TCR beta chain was recovered during a study of blood T cell repertoires in COVID-19. Per the authors' pipeline: Estimation of nucleated cell counts was performed using reference gene primer amplification. Method: immunoSEQ multiplex PCR; TCRdb's copy keeps in-frame clones and lacks some. V and J calls and clone size are given by that table; D and trimming were obtained from the DNA. The sample holds around 58,000 clones; approximately 90% are singletons and the top ten take about 7%. V was pared by 2 bases and J by 5 bases, with 12 bases between. Germline loops: CDR1 MNHEY, CDR2 SVGAGI. The CDR3 totals 14 residues. This clone has only a few counts.

The source is a woman aged 55-70 years with active or convalescent COVID-19. This chain connects TRBV6-5 to TRBJ1-2; D is unclear. Specimen: peripheral blood. CDR3 protein: CASSYKSRGYGYTF. The CDR3 DNA sequence: TGTGCCAGCAGTTACAAGTCACGAGGATATGGCTACACCTTC.